This entry describes one TCR beta chain. The data are from a study of shared clonotypes between healthy human individuals. Using immunoSEQ multiplex PCR, the repertoire was profiled, and TCRdb retains in-frame clones only, with some absent. This table holds some 470,000 clones, about 82% found once. Trimming took 4 bases from V and 3 from J, leaving 13 bases between them. CDR1 MDHEN and CDR2 SYDVKM come from the germline V gene. The CDR3 is 14 amino acids. This receptor was obtained from a woman in her 40s in good health. Some clones in this sample may be carry-over from other donors' samples. The chain recombines TRBV28 with TRBJ2-7; D is uncertain. What was sequenced was PBMCs. This CDR3 reads CASSSGGQYYEQYF. CDR3 nucleotide sequence: TGTGCCAGCAGTTCGGGTGGGCAATACTACGAGCAGTACTTC.